Here is one T cell receptor beta chain with its context. The target antigen is unknown. Compared with germline, one end of the junction differs, possibly owing to a read error. Libraries were prepared by immunoSEQ multiplex PCR; TCRdb keeps only in-frame clonotypes and omits some of them. The data show 100,000 to 150,000 clones, roughly 91% seen once. Timing groups of about 4 and about 12 weeks for second doses were pooled. This record belongs to a study of T cell responses to AZD1222 COVID-19 vaccine. The study's findings and limits: In a largely white British group with more females than males, clonal diversity was possibly underestimated. Along spike, vaccine-associated CD4 TCRs were found throughout, with dominance at 160-218 and 743-854.

This TCR came from an adult who received the AZD1222 COVID-19 vaccine. The sequencing used peripheral blood, collected 28 days after the second AZD1222 dose.

CDR3 DNA: TGCGCCAGCAGTTTGGAAGGGGGAAACTCTGGGGCCAACGTCCTGACTTTC. Encoded protein: CASSLEGGNSGANVLTF. This chain joins TRBV5-1 and TRBJ2-6, with D possibly TRBD1 on 6 matching bases. Germline CDR1 reads SGHRS; CDR2 reads YFSETQ. CDR3 length equals 17 residues.